This passage covers 26 T cell receptor beta chains from one sample sequenced in a study of blood T cell repertoires in COVID-19. This table comes from immunoSEQ multiplex PCR, and its TCRdb copy is limited to in-frame clones, with some not included. The sample has fewer than 250,000 clones; 83% are singletons. Material for sequencing was PBMCs or T cells enriched from blood (not recorded which). These TCRs come from a woman aged 50 to 65 who had been exposed to COVID-19.

This chain uses TRBV11-2 with TRBJ1-3; 10 nucleotides align to TRBD1. The CDR3 is 15 amino acids. From germline, CDR1 is SGHAT and CDR2 FQNNGV. J was trimmed by 1 base and V by 6 bases; bases with no gene match: 3. The CDR3 loop reads CASSRQGASGNTIYF. The CDR3 region has the DNA TGTGCCAGCAGTAGACAGGGGGCATCTGGAAACACCATATATTTT.

The chain recombines TRBV6-4 with TRBJ2-2; unclear D gene. CDR3 length equals 13 residues. The germline V and J ends were trimmed by 2 bases and 4 bases, with 5 bases remaining between them. Looked up from germline, CDR1 is MRHNA and CDR2 is SNTAGT. The CDR3 DNA reads TGTGCCAGCAGTGACCAGATCACCGGGGAGCTGTTTTTT. Its protein product is CASSDQITGELFF.

V is TRBV28 and J is TRBJ2-7, with D perhaps TRBD2 (6 bases). Trimming stripped 2 bases from V and 4 bases from J, with 12 bases between. The CDR3 is 14 amino acids. Per germline, CDR1 MDHEN and CDR2 SYDVKM. CDR3 loop: CASSLTGLLYEQYF. The DNA of the CDR3 is TGTGCCAGCAGTTTAACGGGACTGTTATACGAGCAGTACTTC.

This clone was observed a few times. The rearrangement uses TRBV19 and TRBJ2-2, with a possible D match to TRBD1 (5 bases). With 3 bases removed from V and 3 bases from J, the gap between germline ends came to 11 bases. This CDR3 spans 15 amino acids. From germline, CDR1 is LNHDA and CDR2 SQIVND (reference sequence). The CDR3 here is CASSMTQGHTGELFF. As DNA, the CDR3 is TGTGCCAGTAGTATGACGCAGGGTCACACCGGGGAGCTGTTTTTT.

The chain links TRBV7-9 to TRBJ1-1; the D is unclear. Deletions cut 5 bases from V and 1 base from J, with 14 bases between. Germline V lookup: CDR1 SEHNR, CDR2 FQNEAQ (reference sequence). The CDR3 contains 15 residues. CDR3 bases: TGTGCCAGCAGCGATCCCGCGGTGGGGAACACTGAAGCTTTCTTT. Encoded protein: CASSDPAVGNTEAFF.

J is TRBJ2-5 and V is TRBV7-2, with a weak D call TRBD2 (5 bases). Germline lookup yields CDR1 SGHTA and CDR2 FQGNSA. The CDR3 runs to 15 residues. V lost 1 base to trimming and J lost 4 bases, with 13 bases between them. This CDR3 reads CASSLVAIRGETQYF. The CDR3 nucleotides read TGTGCCAGCAGCTTAGTAGCGATCCGGGGAGAGACCCAGTACTTC.

J is TRBJ2-2 and V is TRBV28; the match to TRBD1 covers 8 bases. Germline V gives CDR1 MDHEN, CDR2 SYDVKM. The CDR3 has 15 amino acids. V trimming: 5 bases; J trimming: 7 bases; junction bases outside the gene matches: 9. The CDR3 region is CASSASGTGIGELFF. The CDR3 nucleotides read TGTGCCAGCAGTGCATCCGGGACAGGTATCGGGGAGCTGTTTTTT.

The V call is TRBV5-6, the J call TRBJ1-1, with D perhaps matching TRBD1 (5 bases). Per germline, CDR1 SGHDT and CDR2 YYEEEE. CDR3 length: 12 amino acids. Trimming took 4 bases from V and 10 from J, leaving 14 bases between them. The CDR3 coding sequence is TGTGCCAGCAGCACCGCGGGGGTGGCAGCTTTCTTT. It codes for CASSTAGVAAFF.

This chain joins TRBV3-1 (or the pseudogene TRBV3-2) and TRBJ1-2, with a tentative D call TRBD1 (5 bases). Trimming cost V 0 bases and J 2 bases, with 10 bases left between them. Per the germline V gene, CDR1 is LGHDT and CDR2 is YNNKEL (reference sequence). The CDR3 spans 15 residues. This CDR3 reads CASSQDFQGNYGYTF. The CDR3 DNA is TGTGCCAGCAGCCAAGATTTTCAGGGAAACTATGGCTACACCTTC.

The gene calls are TRBV9 and TRBJ2-7; 7 nucleotides line up with TRBD1. Germline V gives CDR1 SGDLS, CDR2 YYNGEE. The CDR3 consists of 13 residues. V lost 3 bases, J lost 4 bases, and 4 bases stayed unmatched. In DNA form, the CDR3 reads TGTGCCAGCAGCGCCTCAGGGGGATACGAGCAGTACTTC. This translates into CASSASGGYEQYF.

The gene calls are TRBV6-6 and TRBJ2-3; D is unclear. The CDR3 sequence is 15 residues long. V was pared by 2 bases and J by 1 base, with 10 bases between. The germline V gene encodes CDR1 MNHNY and CDR2 SVGAGI (reference sequence). The DNA for the CDR3 is TGTGCCAGCAGTTACGATTCGGCGGGCACAGATACGCAGTATTTT. The encoded protein is CASSYDSAGTDTQYF.

Notes on this clone: The same CDR3 can be traced to other DNA sequences in this sample. The genes are TRBV7-2 and TRBJ1-1; D not certain. V lost 1 base and J 1 base, leaving 7 bases between the germline ends. This CDR3 contains 14 residues. Germline CDR1 SGHTA, CDR2 FQGNSA. The chain's CDR3 is CASSLGRGNTEAFF. The CDR3 DNA sequence: TGTGCCAGCAGCTTAGGTCGGGGGAACACTGAAGCTTTCTTT. The complete variable domain, with remaining parts taken from reference TRBV7-2 and TRBJ1-1, reads GAGVSQSPSNKVTEKGKDVELRCDPISGHTALYWYRQSLGQGLEFLIYFQGNSAPDKSGLPSDRFSAERTGGSVSTLTIQRTQQEDSAVYLCASSLGRGNTEAFFGQGTRLTVV.

The rearrangement links TRBV7-2 to TRBJ1-2, with 7 bases lining up with TRBD1. V shed 5 bases, J shed 6 bases, and the junction held 9 bases outside the gene matches. This CDR3 has 14 residues. Germline CDR1 is SGHTA and CDR2 is FQGNSA. The CDR3 region has the DNA TGTGCCAGCAGCCCAAGAGGGACAGCGGATGGCTACACCTTC. Amino acids: CASSPRGTADGYTF.

The rearrangement joins TRBV3-1 (or the pseudogene TRBV3-2) to TRBJ2-5; possible D gene TRBD1, 5 bases. The CDR3 covers 14 residues. V shed 4 bases and J shed 7 bases, with 16 bases lying between them. Per the germline V gene, CDR1 is LGHDT and CDR2 is YNNKEL (reference sequence). In DNA, the CDR3 is TGTGCCAGCAGCCCCCGCAGGGTGCGGCGGACCCAGTACTTC. Its protein is CASSPRRVRRTQYF.

The V call is TRBV6-4, the J call TRBJ2-7; 10 positions match TRBD2. J lost 4 bases, V lost 4 bases, and 16 bases had no gene match. Germline CDR1 MRHNA, CDR2 SNTAGT. This CDR3 is built from 18 residues. The CDR3 nucleotides are TGTGCCAGCAGTGGTCTCCCCAGCGGGGGGGCTCTAGCTTACGAGCAGTACTTC. Translated, it gives CASSGLPSGGALAYEQYF.

The chain couples TRBV7-8 to TRBJ1-2; D might be TRBD1 (5 bases). The CDR3 runs 18 residues. Per the germline V gene, CDR1 is SGHVS and CDR2 is FQNEAQ. The V gene lost 5 bases and the J gene lost 8 bases, with 30 bases spanning the gap. The CDR3 DNA follows: TGTGCCAGCAGCCATGTTCGAGGGAGAGAAAGGGACCGGGGGGGCTACACCTTC. This translates into CASSHVRGRERDRGGYTF.

The chain employs TRBV7-8 and TRBJ1-2, with TRBD1 matching 8 bases. Trimming cost V 1 base and J 8 bases; bases outside gene matches: 6. The CDR3 has 14 residues. Germline assignment: CDR1 SGHVS and CDR2 FQNEAQ. CDR3 residues: CASSLEGQGKGYTF. In nucleotides, the CDR3 is TGTGCCAGCAGCTTAGAAGGACAGGGAAAAGGCTACACCTTC.

This rearrangement joins TRBV18 to TRBJ1-6; no definite D call. The CDR3 contains 15 residues. The germline gives CDR1 KGHSH, CDR2 LQKENI. The V end lost 9 bases, the J end lost 5 bases, and 17 bases lay between the germline ends. The CDR3 spells CASQNLAQNNSPLHF. DNA of the CDR3: TGTGCCAGTCAAAACCTCGCACAGAATAATTCACCCCTCCACTTT.

The chain joins TRBV7-8 to TRBJ1-2; the D is unclear. V lost 5 bases to trimming and J lost 8 bases, with 21 bases between them. Germline-derived CDR1 and CDR2 are SGHVS and FQNEAQ. The CDR3 spans 15 residues. Written as DNA, the CDR3 is TGTGCCAGCAGCCCCCCGGCGGAGGGAGCGGCGGGCTACACCTTC. This encodes CASSPPAEGAAGYTF.

This chain links TRBV5-4 with TRBJ1-4; weak D call: TRBD1 (6 bases). The V and J ends lost 0 bases and 7 bases respectively, with 10 bases between them. The CDR3 consists of 14 residues. The germline V gene has CDR1 SGHNT and CDR2 YYREEE (reference sequence). This chain's CDR3 is CASSLGGRGEKLFF. For the CDR3, the DNA is TGTGCCAGCAGCTTGGGGGGGCGAGGTGAAAAACTGTTTTTT.

V and J are TRBV7-7 and TRBJ2-7; D remains unclear. CDR1 is SSHAT and CDR2 is FNYEAQ in the germline V gene (reference sequence). The CDR3 contains 13 residues. The germline V and J ends were trimmed by 5 bases and 6 bases, with 14 bases remaining between them. CDR3 bases: TGTGCCAGCAGCCCGCACCTACAGAGCGAGCAGTACTTC. Its protein is CASSPHLQSEQYF.

V and J are TRBV9 and TRBJ2-7; D might be TRBD2 (7 bases). Germline loops: CDR1 SGDLS, CDR2 YYNGEE. Trimming pared 6 bases from V and 4 bases from J, leaving 17 bases between. This CDR3 contains 14 residues. The CDR3 region has the DNA TGTGCCAGCACCGCCGGGGGGCAGAGGTACGAGCAGTACTTC. Encoded protein: CASTAGGQRYEQYF.

The rearrangement joins TRBV30 to TRBJ2-4; maybe TRBD1 (6 bases). Germline CDR1 is GTSNPN and CDR2 is SVGIG (reference sequence). The CDR3 extends over 16 amino acids. V shed 2 bases and J shed 0 bases, with 14 bases lying between them. CDR3 in amino acids: CAWSHPGELAKNIQYF. CDR3 DNA: TGTGCCTGGAGTCACCCAGGGGAACTAGCCAAAAACATTCAGTACTTC.

CDR3 protein: CASSLAGAGGPYEQYF. The DNA for the CDR3 is TGTGCCAGCAGCTTAGCAGGAGCGGGGGGGCCGTACGAGCAGTACTTC. V gene TRBV7-2 combines with J gene TRBJ2-7; 10 positions agree with TRBD2. Losses at the gene ends were 0 bases for V and 4 bases for J; bases not matched to a gene: 6. This CDR3 is 16 amino acids long. Per germline, CDR1 SGHTA and CDR2 FQGNSA.

The rearrangement uses TRBV18 and TRBJ1-1; D unclear. V lost 4 bases, J lost 10 bases, and 19 bases lay in between. The CDR3 contains 14 residues. Germline CDR1 and CDR2: KGHSH and LQKENI. CDR3 loop: CASSQILNLQSAFF. The CDR3 bases are TGTGCCAGCTCACAAATCCTTAACCTGCAGTCAGCTTTCTTT.

The chain carries TRBV5-6 and TRBJ2-5; 7 bases match TRBD2. Unmatched junction bases numbered 8, after V lost 1 base and J lost 2 bases. This CDR3 contains 16 residues. Germline V gives CDR1 SGHDT, CDR2 YYEEEE. CDR3 bases: TGTGCCAGCAGCTTGAGAAGCGGGGCCTCTCAAGAGACCCAGTACTTC. Translation gives CASSLRSGASQETQYF.